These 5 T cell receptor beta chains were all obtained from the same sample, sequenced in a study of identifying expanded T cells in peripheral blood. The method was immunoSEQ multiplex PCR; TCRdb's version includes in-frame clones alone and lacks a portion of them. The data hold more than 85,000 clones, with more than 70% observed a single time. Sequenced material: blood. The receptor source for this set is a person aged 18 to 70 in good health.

The CDR3 sequence is CASRRQGSETQYF. CDR3 bases: TGTGCCAGCAGACGGCAGGGGTCAGAGACCCAGTACTTC. This chain connects TRBV28 to TRBJ2-5; D is possibly TRBD1 (6 bases). V was pared by 6 bases and J by 4 bases, with 12 bases between. The CDR3 has 13 amino acids. From germline, CDR1 is MDHEN and CDR2 SYDVKM.

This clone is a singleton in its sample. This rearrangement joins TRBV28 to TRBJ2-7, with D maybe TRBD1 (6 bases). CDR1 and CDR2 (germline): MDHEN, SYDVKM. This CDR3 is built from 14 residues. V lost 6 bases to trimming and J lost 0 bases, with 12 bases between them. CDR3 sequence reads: CASRAGDPSYEQYF. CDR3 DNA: TGTGCCAGCAGGGCAGGGGACCCCTCCTACGAGCAGTACTTC.

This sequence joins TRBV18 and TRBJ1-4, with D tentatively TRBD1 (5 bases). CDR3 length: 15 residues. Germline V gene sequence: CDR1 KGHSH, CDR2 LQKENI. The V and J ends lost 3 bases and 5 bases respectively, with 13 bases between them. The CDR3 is CASSPLGLKNEKLFF. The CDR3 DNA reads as TGTGCCAGCTCACCGTTGGGACTGAAAAATGAAAAACTGTTTTTT.

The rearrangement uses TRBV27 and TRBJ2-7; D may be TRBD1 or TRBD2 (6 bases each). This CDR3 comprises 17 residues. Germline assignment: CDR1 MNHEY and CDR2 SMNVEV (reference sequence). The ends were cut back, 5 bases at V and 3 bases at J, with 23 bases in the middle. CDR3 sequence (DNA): TGTGCCAGCAGTCCTTGGGGTAGGGGGGCCTTTGACTACGAGCAGTACTTC. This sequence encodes CASSPWGRGAFDYEQYF.

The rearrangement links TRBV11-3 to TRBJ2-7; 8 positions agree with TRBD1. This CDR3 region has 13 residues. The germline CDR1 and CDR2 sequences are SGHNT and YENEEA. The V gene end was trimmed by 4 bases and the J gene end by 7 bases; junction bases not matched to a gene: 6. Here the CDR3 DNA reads TGTGCCAGCAGCTGGGGACAGGTCGGGGAGCAGTACTTC. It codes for CASSWGQVGEQYF.